Following are 27 T cell receptor beta chains from one sample sequenced in a study of blood T cell repertoires in COVID-19. Here immunoSEQ multiplex PCR was the method, and the copy in TCRdb shows in-frame clones only, minus some. Seen here are under 250,000 clones, more than 70% observed once, and the top ten hold around 6%. Sequencing was done on a sample of peripheral blood. All receptors come from a woman aged 80 or older with COVID-19, enrolled during active disease.

V gene TRBV19 combines with J gene TRBJ1-4; TRBD1 aligns across 7 bases. Germline CDR1 LNHDA, CDR2 SQIVND (reference sequence). The CDR3 extends over 15 amino acids. The ends lost 5 bases at V and 3 bases at J; junction bases unmatched: 6. The chain's CDR3 is CASSGGTVANEKLFF. CDR3 nucleotides: TGTGCCAGTAGTGGAGGGACAGTCGCTAATGAAAAACTGTTTTTT.

The chain has TRBV5-6 and TRBJ1-2; 8 nucleotides align to TRBD1. Unmatched junction bases numbered 8, after V lost 4 bases and J lost 0 bases. The length of the CDR3 is 16 residues. Looked up from germline, CDR1 is SGHDT and CDR2 is YYEEEE. CDR3: CASSPYNRGANYGYTF. The CDR3 bases are TGTGCCAGCAGCCCGTATAACAGGGGGGCTAACTATGGCTACACCTTC.

The CDR3 is CASSPNGYEQYF. In DNA form, the CDR3 reads TGTGCCAGCAGCCCCAACGGGTACGAGCAGTACTTC. This chain joins TRBV7-2 and TRBJ2-7; no reliable D call. This CDR3 is built from 12 residues. V dropped 5 bases and J dropped 4 bases, with 9 bases sitting between them. Germline lookup yields CDR1 SGHTA and CDR2 FQGNSA.

The chain's CDR3 is CSVLDRGREQYF. As DNA, the CDR3 is TGCAGCGTTTTGGACAGAGGCCGGGAGCAGTACTTC. The V and J genes are TRBV29-1 and TRBJ2-7, with D tentatively TRBD1 (6 bases). CDR1 and CDR2 (germline): SQVTM, ANQGSEA. This CDR3 comprises 12 residues. Trimming removed 5 bases from V and 7 bases from J, with 15 bases in between.

The V call is TRBV19, the J call TRBJ1-5; unclear D gene. Germline CDR1 LNHDA, CDR2 SQIVND (reference sequence). V was shortened by 7 bases and J by 6 bases, with 19 bases between the two germline ends. This CDR3 spans 15 amino acids. The CDR3 reads CASKVTDSISQPQHF. In DNA, the CDR3 is TGTGCCAGTAAGGTAACCGACTCAATCAGTCAGCCCCAGCATTTT. Using reference TRBV19 and TRBJ1-5 for the parts outside the CDR3, the full variable domain is DGGITQSPKYLFRKEGQNVTLSCEQNLNHDAMYWYRQDPGQGLRLIYYSQIVNDFQKGDIAEGYSVSREKKESFPLTVTSAQKNPTAFYLCASKVTDSISQPQHFGDGTRLSIL.

V and J are TRBV2 and TRBJ2-1; 9 bases agree with TRBD1. CDR1 and CDR2 (germline): SNHLY, FYNNEI. V was pared by 7 bases and J by 5 bases, with 6 bases of the junction left unmatched. This CDR3 region has 14 residues. CDR3 in amino acids: CASMTDRGHNEQFF. Written as DNA, the CDR3 is TGTGCCAGCATGACGGACAGGGGACACAATGAGCAGTTCTTC.

Only one count was recorded for this clone. V and J are TRBV2 and TRBJ1-1, with D perhaps TRBD1 (5 bases). This CDR3 has 16 amino acids. CDR1 is SNHLY, CDR2 FYNNEI, per germline. The V and J ends lost 7 bases and 3 bases respectively, with 21 bases between them. The CDR3 spells CASTLPPGRGDTEAFF. The CDR3 bases are TGTGCCAGCACCCTCCCCCCGGGTCGGGGGGACACTGAAGCTTTCTTT.

The genes are TRBV3-1 (or the pseudogene TRBV3-2) and TRBJ1-2; TRBD1 matches 7 bases. The CDR3 spans 16 residues. Germline trimming cut 2 bases from V and 3 bases from J; bases unmatched to any gene: 9. The germline gives CDR1 LGHDT, CDR2 YNNKEL (reference sequence). Written as DNA, the CDR3 is TGTGCCAGCAGCCAAACAGGGGTCAGGAACGACTATGGCTACACCTTC. Translation: CASSQTGVRNDYGYTF.

The V call is TRBV12-3 or TRBV12-4, the J call TRBJ2-7; 11 bases agree with TRBD2. The CDR3 is 13 amino acids. Written as DNA, the CDR3 is TGTGCCAGCAGTCTAGCGGGGGGATACGAGCAGTACGTC. Protein product: CASSLAGGYEQYV.

The V and J genes are TRBV2 and TRBJ1-2; TRBD1 aligns across 7 bases. The CDR3 covers 12 residues. The germline gives CDR1 SNHLY, CDR2 FYNNEI. V dropped 6 bases and J dropped 8; count of bases not matched to a gene: 6. The CDR3 loop is CASRGTAVGYTF. CDR3 DNA sequence: TGTGCCAGCAGGGGGACAGCCGTGGGCTACACCTTC. Based on the CDR3 plus reference TRBV2 and TRBJ1-2, the full variable domain is EPEVTQTPSHQVTQMGQEVILRCVPISNHLYFYWYRQILGQKVEFLVSFYNNEISEKSEIFDDQFSVERPDGSNFTLKIRSTKLEDSAMYFCASRGTAVGYTFGSGTRLTVV.

The chain uses TRBV28 and TRBJ1-5, with 9 bases matching TRBD1. Trimming cost V 7 bases and J 4 bases; bases outside gene matches: 11. Per the germline V gene, CDR1 is MDHEN and CDR2 is SYDVKM. CDR3 size: 16 residues. CDR3 region: CASNNPGQGTNQPQHF. The CDR3 DNA sequence: TGTGCCAGCAACAATCCGGGACAGGGAACTAATCAGCCCCAGCATTTT.

The chain employs TRBV5-1 and TRBJ2-4; 10 bases are shared with TRBD1. Unmatched junction bases numbered 12, after V lost 6 bases and J lost 3 bases. CDR1 is SGHRS and CDR2 is YFSETQ in the germline V gene. This CDR3 contains 17 residues. DNA for the CDR3: TGCGCCAGCAAACCCCGGGACAGGGGACGTGGCAAAAACATTCAGTACTTC. Its protein is CASKPRDRGRGKNIQYF.

The V call is TRBV6-5, the J call TRBJ2-7; 7 nucleotides agree with TRBD1. The CDR3 length is 13 residues. Germline CDR1 and CDR2: MNHEY and SVGAGI. Unmatched junction bases numbered 7, after V lost 7 bases and J lost 4 bases. The CDR3 coding sequence is TGTGCCAGCACACGACAGGGCATTTACGAGCAGTACTTC. Residues: CASTRQGIYEQYF.

The rearrangement joins TRBV18 to TRBJ2-1, with 11 bases lining up with TRBD1. The ends lost 6 bases at V and 6 bases at J; junction bases unmatched: 7. The germline CDR1 and CDR2 sequences are KGHSH and LQKENI. The CDR3 extends over 15 amino acids. CDR3: CASSPGTGGFNEQFF. In nucleotides, the CDR3 is TGTGCCAGCTCGCCCGGGACAGGGGGGTTCAATGAGCAGTTCTTC.

The J gene is TRBJ1-5, the V gene TRBV5-1, with TRBD1 matching 8 bases. The CDR3 has 15 amino acids. Trimming removed 5 bases from V and 6 bases from J; junction bases left unmatched: 10. In germline, CDR1 is SGHRS, CDR2 YFSETQ. As DNA, the CDR3 is TGCGCCAGCAGGGAAAGGACAGGGCCGGGTCAGCCCCAGCATTTT. Residues: CASRERTGPGQPQHF.

The V and J genes are TRBV7-6 and TRBJ1-1; a weak D match, TRBD1 (5 bases). Per the germline V gene, CDR1 is SGHVS and CDR2 is FNYEAQ. V lost 1 base, J lost 3 bases, and 6 bases lay in between. CDR3 size: 13 residues. The CDR3 protein is CASSLGGHTEAFF. CDR3 bases: TGTGCCAGCAGCTTAGGGGGCCACACTGAAGCTTTCTTT.

V and J are TRBV4-3 and TRBJ1-1; D might be TRBD1 (5 bases). This CDR3 contains 18 residues. V was shortened by 4 bases and J by 9 bases, with 30 bases between the two germline ends. Germline V gene lookup returns CDR1 LGHNA and CDR2 YSLEER. CDR3 bases: TGCGCCAGCAGCCGGGGAGTGGGCAGGGTCCGTGCGGGGGATAAAGCTTTCTTT. Its protein product is CASSRGVGRVRAGDKAFF.

A note on this clone: Other DNA variants within this sample encode the same CDR3. The V call is TRBV18, the J call TRBJ1-1; TRBD1 matches at 7 bases. After removal of 2 bases from V and 3 bases from J, the junction contained 3 bases not matched to a gene. Per germline, CDR1 KGHSH and CDR2 LQKENI. The CDR3 is 14 amino acids. The CDR3, as DNA: TGTGCCAGCTCACCAAGCACAGGGGACACTGAAGCTTTCTTT. Encoded protein: CASSPSTGDTEAFF.

V and J are TRBV2 and TRBJ1-6; 8 positions match TRBD1. Germline trimming cut 8 bases from V and 8 bases from J; bases unmatched to any gene: 2. The germline CDR1 and CDR2 sequences are SNHLY and FYNNEI. This CDR3 is 12 amino acids long. CDR3 DNA: TGTGCCAGCGGGACAGGAGATTCACCCCTCCACTTT. Protein sequence: CASGTGDSPLHF.

This rearrangement joins TRBV19 to TRBJ1-2, with 10 bases matching TRBD1. Germline V gene data show CDR1 as LNHDA and CDR2 as SQIVND (reference sequence). The CDR3 has 13 residues. After removal of 5 bases from V and 8 bases from J, the junction contained 5 bases not matched to a gene. As DNA, the CDR3 is TGTGCCAGTAGTCTCCGGGACAGGGGCGGCTACACCTTC. Amino acids: CASSLRDRGGYTF. Full variable domain (rest looked up from reference TRBV19 and TRBJ1-2): DGGITQSPKYLFRKEGQNVTLSCEQNLNHDAMYWYRQDPGQGLRLIYYSQIVNDFQKGDIAEGYSVSREKKESFPLTVTSAQKNPTAFYLCASSLRDRGGYTFGSGTRLTVV.

J is TRBJ2-1 and V is TRBV24-1; D possibly corresponds to TRBD1 (5 bases). This CDR3 is 17 amino acids long. Per the germline V gene, CDR1 is KGHDR and CDR2 is SFDVKD. Between the trimmed V and J ends, which lost 5 bases and 0 bases, there was a span of 16 bases. This CDR3 reads CATSGSLGVSSYNEQFF. In DNA form, the CDR3 reads TGTGCCACCAGTGGGAGTTTAGGGGTCAGCTCCTACAATGAGCAGTTCTTC.

The rearrangement joins TRBV19 to TRBJ2-5, with 16 bases fitting TRBD2. The trim removed 3 bases at V and 4 bases at J, leaving 5 bases unmatched. Germline values: CDR1 LNHDA, CDR2 SQIVND (reference sequence). The CDR3 totals 17 residues. CDR3 coding DNA: TGTGCCAGTAGTATTTCGGGACTAGCGGGGGGGCTAGAGACCCAGTACTTC. It codes for CASSISGLAGGLETQYF.

This clone was observed a few times. The gene calls are TRBV20-1 and TRBJ1-2; D not resolved. The CDR3 contains 10 residues. Trimming took 6 bases from V and 8 from J, leaving 10 bases between them. Germline-derived CDR1 and CDR2 are DFQATT and SNEGSKA (reference sequence). For the CDR3, the DNA is TGCAGTGCCCCTCCGGGGGGCTACACCTTC. Its protein product is CSAPPGGYTF.

J is TRBJ2-5 and V is TRBV6-1, with 8 bases lining up with TRBD1. Trimming removed 2 bases from V and 5 bases from J; junction bases left unmatched: 7. Germline loops: CDR1 MNHNS, CDR2 SASEGT. The CDR3 has 15 amino acids. The CDR3 region has the DNA TGTGCCAGCAGTGAATCCAGGGGGCTAGGGGAGACCCAGTACTTC. Translating gives CASSESRGLGETQYF.

This clone was detected only a few times. The chain recombines TRBV2 with TRBJ1-5; D is unresolved. Trimming left V 4 bases short and J 0 bases short, with 7 bases between. This CDR3 is built from 14 residues. Germline assignment: CDR1 SNHLY and CDR2 FYNNEI. The CDR3 region is CASSGQYSNQPQHF. CDR3 nucleotides: TGTGCCAGCAGTGGGCAGTATAGCAATCAGCCCCAGCATTTT.

The chain couples TRBV7-9 to TRBJ2-6; perhaps TRBD2 as D (6 bases). The V end was cut by 1 base, the J end by 1 base, with 11 bases between. The CDR3 has 17 amino acids. Germline CDR1 reads SEHNR; CDR2 reads FQNEAQ (reference sequence). The CDR3 DNA sequence: TGTGCCAGCAGCTTAGACCTCGGGGGTTCTGGGGCCAACGTCCTGACTTTC. Protein: CASSLDLGGSGANVLTF.

The chain joins TRBV25-1 to TRBJ2-5; D unresolved. There are 11 residues in the CDR3. Looked up from germline, CDR1 is MGHDK and CDR2 is SYGVNS. The V end was cut by 4 bases, the J end by 5 bases, with 5 bases between. Written as DNA, the CDR3 is TGTGCCAGCAGTGCGAGGGAGACCCAGTACTTC. Its protein is CASSARETQYF.